Sequencing of this TCR beta chain was carried out in a study of patients and donors after allogeneic stem cell transplantation. Via MiXCR, TCRdb re-called the RT-PCR reads, giving one row per CDR3 protein. The data show about 30,000 distinct CDR3 sequences, 7% to 8.5% seen once. Germline CDR1 reads WNHNN; CDR2 reads SYGVQD (reference sequence). The CDR3 is made up of 14 amino acids. V lost 4 bases and J lost 5, with 14 bases in between. This clonotype came up many times. Specimen: blood, either unsorted or a sorted T cell fraction (not recorded which). The gene calls are TRBV10-1 and TRBJ1-1; maybe TRBD1 (6 bases). This TCR was recovered from a human donor who was either an allogeneic HSCT recipient or a stem cell or donor lymphocyte infusion donor (not recorded which). It is not recorded whose cells these are; they may come from a transplant donor. The CDR3 coding sequence is TGCGCCAGCAGTGGGTCCGGGACAAGGACTGAAGCTTTCTTT. Amino acid sequence: CASSGSGTRTEAFF.